Sequencing of this TCR beta chain was carried out in a study of patients and donors after allogeneic stem cell transplantation. This clonotype was seen a few times. Germline V gene data show CDR1 as MDHEN and CDR2 as SYDVKM. Trimming shortened V by 6 bases and J by 6 bases, and 14 bases separated the two germline ends. The CDR3 extends over 13 amino acids. TCRdb called the RT-PCR reads again in MiXCR, with one record for every CDR3 protein. The data show about 200,000 distinct CDR3 sequences, less than 45% seen once. Source material: blood, either unsorted or a sorted T cell fraction (not recorded which). The TCR sequence derives from a human donor who was either an allogeneic HSCT recipient or a stem cell or donor lymphocyte infusion donor (not recorded which). It is not recorded whose cells these are; they may come from a transplant donor. The rearrangement joins TRBV28 to TRBJ1-2; the D gene is possibly TRBD1 (6 bases). The CDR3 nucleotides are TGTGCCAGCAGCACAGGGACGATCCATGGCTACACCTTC. It is translated as CASSTGTIHGYTF.